A selection of T cell receptor beta chains follows, all from one sample in a study of blood T cell repertoires in COVID-19. The protocol was immunoSEQ multiplex PCR, while the TCRdb copy is restricted to in-frame clones and leaves out a portion. The data contain some 150,000 clones, 85% of them singletons. The source material was peripheral blood. The receptors were gathered from a middle-aged woman with active or convalescent COVID-19. Each CDR3 is given with its conserved first and last residue. A D gene is named only where the DNA matches it firmly. Not every row has a clone size; where given, it reads once, few, many or a size class.

j_gene: TRBJ1-2; d_gene: -; abundance: -; v_gene: TRBV18; CDR3aa: CASSPDWNYGYTF; CDR3nt: TGTGCCAGCTCACCCGACTGGAACTATGGCTACACCTTC
j_gene: TRBJ2-1; d_gene: TRBD2; abundance: -; v_gene: TRBV27; CDR3aa: CATTSGSGFDEQFF; CDR3nt: TGTGCCACCACGAGCGGGAGTGGCTTCGATGAGCAGTTCTTC
j_gene: TRBJ2-7; d_gene: -; abundance: once; v_gene: TRBV4-2; CDR3aa: CASSQEGGEQYF; CDR3nt: TGTGCCAGCAGCCAAGAAGGGGGCGAGCAGTACTTC
j_gene: TRBJ2-7; d_gene: -; abundance: -; v_gene: TRBV20-1; CDR3aa: CSAIGTYEQYF; CDR3nt: TGCAGTGCGATTGGCACCTACGAGCAGTACTTC
j_gene: TRBJ1-5; d_gene: TRBD1; abundance: few; v_gene: TRBV3-1/TRBV3-2; CDR3aa: CASSQGTGQGARQPQHF; CDR3nt: TGTGCCAGCAGCCAAGGAACGGGACAGGGGGCCAGGCAGCCCCAGCATTTT
j_gene: TRBJ1-1; d_gene: TRBD1; abundance: once; v_gene: TRBV18; CDR3aa: CAGLFQGATEAFF; CDR3nt: TGTGCCGGATTATTTCAGGGGGCCACTGAAGCTTTCTTT
j_gene: TRBJ2-3; d_gene: TRBD2; abundance: -; v_gene: TRBV12-5; CDR3aa: CASGLGLAGGRGDTQYF; CDR3nt: TGTGCTAGTGGTTTGGGACTAGCGGGGGGCCGGGGAGATACGCAGTATTTT
j_gene: TRBJ2-2; d_gene: TRBD2; abundance: -; v_gene: TRBV15; CDR3aa: CATSSSSGLNTGELFF; CDR3nt: TGTGCCACCAGCAGCTCTAGCGGGCTGAACACCGGGGAGCTGTTTTTT
j_gene: TRBJ2-1; d_gene: TRBD2; abundance: -; v_gene: TRBV5-1; CDR3aa: CASMEASGDNEQFF; CDR3nt: TGCGCCAGCATGGAGGCTAGCGGGGACAATGAGCAGTTCTTC
j_gene: TRBJ1-1; d_gene: TRBD1; abundance: -; v_gene: TRBV27; CDR3aa: CASSPGTGARGEAFF; CDR3nt: TGTGCCAGCAGTCCCGGGACAGGAGCTAGGGGTGAAGCTTTCTTT
j_gene: TRBJ1-2; d_gene: -; abundance: once; v_gene: TRBV4-1; CDR3aa: CASSQVQQVGYGYTF; CDR3nt: TGCGCCAGCAGCCAAGTACAACAGGTGGGCTATGGCTACACCTTC
j_gene: TRBJ2-3; d_gene: -; abundance: -; v_gene: TRBV18; CDR3aa: CASSPPAGALRPTDTQYF; CDR3nt: TGTGCCAGCTCACCACCTGCAGGGGCCCTCCGTCCCACAGATACGCAGTATTTT
j_gene: TRBJ1-5; d_gene: TRBD1; abundance: once; v_gene: TRBV28; CDR3aa: CATGQGAGQPQHF; CDR3nt: TGTGCCACCGGACAGGGGGCTGGGCAGCCCCAGCATTTT
j_gene: TRBJ1-2; d_gene: -; abundance: -; v_gene: TRBV20-1; CDR3aa: CSASQANYGYTF; CDR3nt: TGCAGTGCTAGTCAGGCTAACTATGGCTACACCTTC
j_gene: TRBJ2-3; d_gene: TRBD1; abundance: -; v_gene: TRBV5-6; CDR3aa: CASSLAGQGLDTQYF; CDR3nt: TGTGCCAGCAGCTTGGCGGGACAGGGGTTGGATACGCAGTATTTT
j_gene: TRBJ1-1; d_gene: -; abundance: once; v_gene: TRBV19; CDR3aa: CASTPLRMNTEAFF; CDR3nt: TGTGCCAGTACGCCCCTACGAATGAACACTGAAGCTTTCTTT
j_gene: TRBJ1-2; d_gene: -; abundance: -; v_gene: TRBV3-1/TRBV3-2; CDR3aa: CASSQERLGGYTF; CDR3nt: TGTGCCAGCAGCCAAGAAAGACTCGGGGGCTACACCTTC
j_gene: TRBJ1-2; d_gene: -; abundance: -; v_gene: TRBV19; CDR3aa: CASNHPGRVSNYGYTF; CDR3nt: TGTGCCAGTAACCACCCCGGTCGGGTTTCTAACTATGGCTACACCTTC
j_gene: TRBJ2-5; d_gene: TRBD1; abundance: -; v_gene: TRBV7-2; CDR3aa: CASSSLRQGETQYF; CDR3nt: TGTGCCAGCAGCTCCCTAAGACAGGGGGAGACCCAGTACTTC
j_gene: TRBJ2-4; d_gene: -; abundance: -; v_gene: TRBV30; CDR3aa: CAWRLLNIQYF; CDR3nt: TGTGCCTGGAGGCTACTAAACATTCAGTACTTC
j_gene: TRBJ2-7; d_gene: -; abundance: -; v_gene: TRBV6-2/TRBV6-3; CDR3aa: CASSSPGRVQGYEQYF; CDR3nt: TGTGCCAGCAGTTCGCCGGGCAGGGTCCAGGGATACGAGCAGTACTTC
j_gene: TRBJ1-2; d_gene: TRBD1; abundance: -; v_gene: TRBV30; CDR3aa: CAWRIRDREGKNYGYTF; CDR3nt: TGTGCCTGGAGGATCCGGGACAGGGAAGGTAAAAACTATGGCTACACCTTC